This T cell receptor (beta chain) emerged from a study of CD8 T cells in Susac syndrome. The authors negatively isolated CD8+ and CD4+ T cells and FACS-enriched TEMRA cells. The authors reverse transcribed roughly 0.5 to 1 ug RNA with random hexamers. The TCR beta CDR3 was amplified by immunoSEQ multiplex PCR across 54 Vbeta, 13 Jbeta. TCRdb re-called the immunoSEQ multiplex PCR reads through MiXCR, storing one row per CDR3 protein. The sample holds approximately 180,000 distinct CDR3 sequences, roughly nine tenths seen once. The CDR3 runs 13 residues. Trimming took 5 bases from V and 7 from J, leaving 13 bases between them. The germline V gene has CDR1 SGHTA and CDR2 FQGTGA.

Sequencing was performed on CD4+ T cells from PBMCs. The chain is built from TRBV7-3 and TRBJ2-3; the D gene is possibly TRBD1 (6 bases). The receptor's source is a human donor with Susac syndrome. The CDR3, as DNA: TGTGCCAGCAGCCCCGGACAGTTTTATACGCAGTATTTT. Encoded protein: CASSPGQFYTQYF.